Listed below are T cell receptor beta chains from one sample, sequenced in a study of early T cells in non-severe SARS-CoV-2 infection. Via MiXCR, TCRdb re-called the 5' RACE reads, giving one row per CDR3 protein. Of 70,000 or so distinct CDR3 sequences detected, 12% appear once; the ten largest clones hold around 1.7%. Sequencing was carried out using whole blood. The receptors were sampled from an adult who was a healthcare worker with PCR-confirmed SARS-CoV-2 infection or an uninfected control (not recorded which). Both conserved end residues are part of each CDR3. D genes are given only for firm matches. Only some rows state a clone size, as once, few, many or a class for expanded clones.

v_call	d_call	j_call	clone_size	cdr3_aa	cdr3_nt
TRBV5-6	TRBD2	TRBJ2-7	.	CASSYTPSGGFYEQYF	TGTGCCAGCAGCTACACCCCTAGCGGGGGGTTCTACGAGCAGTACTTC
TRBV5-4	TRBD2	TRBJ2-3	.	CASSLGAGGADTQYF	TGTGCCAGCAGCTTGGGAGCGGGGGGAGCAGATACGCAGTATTTT
TRBV7-2	TRBD1	TRBJ2-7	few	CASSLRDSLYEQYF	TGTGCCAGCAGCCTCCGGGACAGCCTCTACGAGCAGTACTTC
TRBV5-1	.	TRBJ2-3	.	CASSLGKADTQYF	TGCGCCAGCAGCTTGGGGAAGGCGGATACGCAGTATTTT
TRBV29-1	TRBD1	TRBJ1-2	many	CSDLTGPSYTF	TGCAGCGACTTGACAGGGCCCAGCTACACCTTC
TRBV10-2	.	TRBJ2-5	.	CASSEEGPQETQYF	TGCGCCAGCAGTGAGGAGGGTCCTCAAGAGACCCAGTACTTC
TRBV6-6	.	TRBJ2-5	many	CASTAGETQYF	TGTGCCAGCACCGCCGGGGAGACCCAGTACTTC
TRBV7-9	.	TRBJ2-7	.	CASSLHQSSYEQYF	TGTGCCAGCAGCTTACACCAGAGCTCCTACGAGCAGTACTTC
TRBV12-5	TRBD1	TRBJ2-7	.	CASGPSTGREQYF	TGTGCTAGTGGTCCTTCGACAGGGCGGGAGCAGTACTTC
TRBV6-5	.	TRBJ1-2	few	CASREGAPLGGYTF	TGTGCCAGCAGGGAGGGTGCCCCTCTGGGGGGCTACACCTTC
TRBV29-1	.	TRBJ1-2	.	CSVRNPGEGYGYTF	TGCAGCGTTAGGAACCCAGGGGAGGGCTATGGCTACACCTTC
TRBV29-1	.	TRBJ1-1	.	CSAAEVEAFF	TGCAGCGCCGCCGAGGTTGAAGCTTTCTTT
TRBV3-1	.	TRBJ2-1	few	CASSQGYNEQFF	TGTGCCAGCAGCCAAGGATACAATGAGCAGTTCTTC
TRBV20-1	TRBD1	TRBJ1-1	many	CSASGGTEAFF	TGCAGTGCCTCAGGGGGGACTGAAGCTTTCTTT
TRBV11-2	.	TRBJ1-2	few	CASSQLGYGYTF	TGTGCCAGCAGCCAACTTGGCTATGGCTACACCTTC
TRBV30	TRBD1	TRBJ1-4	.	CAWSSDRSHEKLFF	TGTGCCTGGAGCTCGGACAGGTCTCATGAAAAACTGTTTTTT
TRBV9	.	TRBJ2-2	few	CASSVGQSTRELFF	TGTGCCAGCAGCGTAGGGCAGTCGACAAGGGAGCTGTTTTTT
TRBV10-2	TRBD1	TRBJ2-3	few	CATQPGQGATDTQYF	TGCGCCACTCAGCCGGGACAGGGGGCAACAGATACGCAGTATTTT
TRBV12-3/TRBV12-4	.	TRBJ2-3	many	CASSFLSSTDTQYF	TGTGCCAGCAGTTTCCTCTCTAGCACAGATACGCAGTATTTT
TRBV7-3	.	TRBJ2-5	.	CASSLAGLGETQYF	TGTGCCAGCAGCTTAGCGGGGTTGGGCGAGACCCAGTACTTC
TRBV7-9	.	TRBJ2-1	few	CASSPPLRVRGYNEQFF	TGTGCCAGCAGCCCTCCTCTACGGGTGAGGGGCTACAATGAGCAGTTCTTC
TRBV7-9	TRBD1	TRBJ1-1	many	CASSPTGGRGTEAFF	TGTGCCAGCAGCCCAACAGGGGGGAGAGGGACTGAAGCTTTCTTT
TRBV28	TRBD1	TRBJ2-7	.	CASSTIAPLQGLEYEQYF	TGTGCCAGCAGTACCATCGCCCCGTTACAGGGGTTGGAGTACGAGCAGTACTTC
TRBV7-8	.	TRBJ1-2	.	CASSLRPPGLFYGYTF	TGTGCCAGCAGCTTACGACCCCCGGGACTTTTCTATGGCTACACCTTC
TRBV12-3/TRBV12-4	TRBD1	TRBJ1-5	few	CASSPQGAQVQPQHF	TGTGCCAGCAGCCCACAGGGGGCGCAAGTCCAGCCCCAGCATTTT
TRBV29-1	.	TRBJ2-5	few	CSVRDIQETQYF	TGCAGCGTCCGGGACATCCAAGAGACCCAGTACTTC
TRBV6-2/TRBV6-3	.	TRBJ2-7	.	CASSYSTAPNEQYF	TGTGCCAGCAGTTACTCGACAGCTCCTAACGAGCAGTACTTC
TRBV2	.	TRBJ2-3	.	CASSDQGPGAADTQYF	TGTGCCAGCAGTGACCAGGGCCCAGGGGCGGCAGATACGCAGTATTTT
TRBV6-2/TRBV6-3	.	TRBJ1-1	many	CASSVRDTSEAFF	TGTGCCAGCAGTGTCCGGGACACTTCTGAAGCTTTCTTT
TRBV10-3	TRBD1	TRBJ2-1	few	CATRRSTQGAYYNEQFF	TGTGCCACCAGGCGATCTACCCAGGGGGCTTACTACAATGAGCAGTTCTTC
TRBV7-9	.	TRBJ2-5	few	CASTTTGTAGETQYF	TGTGCCAGCACGACCACCGGGACCGCCGGGGAGACCCAGTACTTC
TRBV2	TRBD2	TRBJ2-1	few	CASNPVAGGSTNEQFF	TGTGCCAGCAACCCAGTCGCGGGGGGGAGTACCAATGAGCAGTTCTTC
TRBV7-6	.	TRBJ1-1	few	CASSLVGRRTNTEAFF	TGTGCCAGCAGCTTAGTGGGACGCCGAACGAACACTGAAGCTTTCTTT